This is a list of T cell receptor beta chains from one sample in a study of T cells in tuberculosis. Produced via immunoSEQ multiplex PCR; TCRdb's table is partial and in-frame only. This repertoire shows about 30,000 clones, roughly nine tenths found once; its top ten account for 5.5% to 8%. This specimen consisted of PBMCs, obtained at tuberculosis diagnosis. The receptors come from an adult with tuberculosis. The CDR3 runs from the conserved cysteine through the conserved F or W.

TRBJ2-3 18 TRBV28 CASSPGDKIAGLTDTQYF
TRBJ2-1 14 TRBV13 CASSVSGTYNEQFF
TRBJ1-2 15 TRBV18 CASSLNRVTNYGYTF
TRBJ1-6 16 TRBV19 CASSSRGRTLNSPLHF
TRBJ1-2 17 TRBV27 CASSRTLRGMVNYGYTF
TRBJ2-1 16 TRBV9 CASSGPIGGSYNEQFF
TRBJ2-3 13 TRBV2 CASSEAGGGTEYF
TRBJ2-7 15 TRBV5-6 CASSSPGTPSYEQYF
TRBJ2-7 12 TRBV27 CASSPRGGEQYF
TRBJ2-1 18 TRBV5-1 CASSFPGTSGRVENEQFF
TRBJ1-1 12 TRBV29-1 CSARDTAYEAFF
TRBJ1-5 15 TRBV2 CASSPFGGTGGAQHF
TRBJ2-7 15 TRBV4-1 CASSQGGLAAYEQYF
TRBJ1-3 11 TRBV30 CAWTPGNTIYF
TRBJ2-1 13 TRBV19 CASRGQQGNEQFF
TRBJ1-4 16 TRBV30 CAWTRAHVQENEKLFF
TRBJ2-5 16 TRBV10-3 CAISLETGGVSGTQYF
TRBJ1-2 12 TRBV28 CASKPGSYGYTF
TRBJ1-4 16 TRBV21-1 CASSKERQGMNEKLFF
TRBJ2-7 14 TRBV6-1 CASIAGTGLYEQYF
TRBJ1-5 13 TRBV2 CASIAGINQPQHF
TRBJ1-4 15 TRBV5-1 CASSLGTTTNEKLFF
TRBJ2-1 15 TRBV5-1 CASSVGASDYNEQFF
TRBJ2-2 10 TRBV20-1 CSALGGELFF
TRBJ1-1 15 TRBV6-5 CASSPTGLGNTEAFF
TRBJ1-6 12 TRBV7-9 CASSLLDSPLHF
TRBJ2-1 19 TRBV30 CAWSVKRGAGGSSYNEQFF
TRBJ2-1 16 TRBV11-2 CASSLAGTKAYNEQFF
TRBJ2-1 15 TRBV18 CASSPVSGRYNEQFF
TRBJ1-1 14 TRBV11-1 CASSLSQGQGVAFF
TRBJ2-7 16 TRBV6-1 CASSDPWGEVTYEQYF
TRBJ1-1 15 TRBV6-5 CASSYSSVVNTEAFF
TRBJ2-2 16 TRBV7-7 CASSPLPGGGTGELFF
TRBJ1-5 14 TRBV18 CASSPDRGNQPQHF
TRBJ1-5 15 TRBV4-1 CASSQDGAGNQPQHF
TRBJ1-6 15 TRBV25-1 CASSLQTGVNSPLHF
TRBJ2-4 12 TRBV28 CASSSTGIIQYF
TRBJ2-1 14 TRBV5-1 CASFLTSGSHEQFF
TRBJ2-7 16 TRBV5-6 CASSSGSTRSAYEQYF
TRBJ1-5 14 TRBV6-5 CASRKAGGNQPQHF
TRBJ1-2 14 TRBV9 CASSEGQARTGYTF
TRBJ2-1 17 TRBV7-2 CASSSSGGTLRGNEQFF
TRBJ2-5 15 TRBV7-3 CASSSSGGAQETQYF
TRBJ1-2 14 TRBV19 CASSADRGLGGYTF
TRBJ2-1 15 TRBV5-1 CASNSQGTRGDEQFF
TRBJ1-4 14 TRBV30 CAWNRGDRAEKLFF
TRBJ2-3 16 TRBV15 CATSTPGLAGTDTQYF
TRBJ2-4 13 TRBV6-4 CATPPRQLNIQYF
TRBJ2-7 16 TRBV6-1 CASSDERGQGSYEQYF
TRBJ1-5 15 TRBV7-8 CASSLVGRSNQPQHF
TRBJ1-5 13 TRBV6-4 CASSETENQPQHF
TRBJ2-6 16 TRBV11-2 CASSSSGVTGANVLTF
TRBJ2-7 14 TRBV19 CASSFTDYSYEQYF
TRBJ2-3 14 TRBV7-9 CASSLSVLTDTQYF